One sample yielded the 17 T cell receptor beta chains listed below, sequenced in a study of blood T cell repertoires in COVID-19. The repertoire was sequenced with immunoSEQ multiplex PCR; TCRdb's copy has only in-frame clones and lacks some. This table has 200,000 to 250,000 clones, 83% appearing once. Sample: peripheral blood. These receptors were collected from a woman in her twenties or thirties with COVID-19, enrolled during active disease.

This sequence joins TRBV19 and TRBJ2-4; D is perhaps TRBD1 (6 bases). Looked up from germline, CDR1 is LNHDA and CDR2 is SQIVND (reference sequence). The CDR3 spans 11 residues. V was shortened by 7 bases and J by 8 bases, with 9 bases between the two germline ends. The CDR3 protein is CASTSGDIQYF. CDR3 bases: TGTGCCAGTACATCAGGGGACATTCAGTACTTC.

A single count supports this clone. This sample also contains other DNA sequences that code for the same CDR3. The CDR3 DNA sequence: TGTGCCAGCAGTTACTCCGAGGGGGATCAGCCCCAGCATTTT. It encodes CASSYSEGDQPQHF. V usage is TRBV6-5 and J usage is TRBJ1-5, with D tentatively TRBD1 (6 bases). The CDR3 runs to 14 residues. V lost 0 bases and J lost 5, with 8 bases in between. Germline V lookup: CDR1 MNHEY, CDR2 SVGAGI.

The sample holds a few counts of this clone. V is TRBV5-4 and J is TRBJ1-1; TRBD1 is a possible D gene (5 bases). Germline-derived CDR1 and CDR2 are SGHNT and YYREEE (reference sequence). CDR3 length: 12 residues. The ends were cut back, 4 bases at V and 11 bases at J, with 15 bases in the middle. The CDR3 sequence: CASSPPGGRAFF. The CDR3 DNA sequence: TGTGCCAGCAGCCCACCGGGGGGACGGGCTTTCTTT.

This chain joins TRBV7-9 and TRBJ2-1; 7 nucleotides align to TRBD2. This CDR3 has 16 residues. CDR1 is SEHNR and CDR2 is FQNEAQ in the germline V gene (reference sequence). J gave up 4 bases and V 0 bases, and 6 bases lay outside the gene matches. In DNA form, the CDR3 reads TGTGCCAGCAGCTTAGCTACGGGCGGGGGATACAATGAGCAGTTCTTC. Translated, it gives CASSLATGGGYNEQFF.

The rearrangement links TRBV5-1 to TRBJ2-7, with TRBD2 as a possible D gene (6 bases). The ends were cut back, 5 bases at V and 3 bases at J, with 15 bases in the middle. Germline CDR1 and CDR2: SGHRS and YFSETQ. This CDR3 contains 14 residues. As DNA, the CDR3 is TGCGCCAGCAGAGAAGCGACTAGTAACTACGAGCAGTACTTC. Amino acids: CASREATSNYEQYF.

V is TRBV19 and J is TRBJ1-5, with 8 bases that match TRBD1. V was clipped by 4 bases and J by 1 base; unmatched bases: 9. There are 17 residues in the CDR3. The germline CDR1 and CDR2 sequences are LNHDA and SQIVND (reference sequence). CDR3 DNA: TGTGCCAGTAGTACGCCTCCCGGGACAGGCAGCAATCAGCCCCAGCATTTT. Its protein is CASSTPPGTGSNQPQHF. The variable domain in full, completed from reference TRBV19 and TRBJ1-5, reads DGGITQSPKYLFRKEGQNVTLSCEQNLNHDAMYWYRQDPGQGLRLIYYSQIVNDFQKGDIAEGYSVSREKKESFPLTVTSAQKNPTAFYLCASSTPPGTGSNQPQHFGDGTRLSIL.

This clone was recorded a few times. The rearrangement links TRBV10-3 to TRBJ1-1, with D hard to call. This CDR3 spans 12 amino acids. Trimming shortened V by 2 bases and J by 5 bases, and 6 bases separated the two germline ends. Germline values: CDR1 ENHRY, CDR2 SYGVKD. Here the CDR3 DNA reads TGTGCCATCAGTGAGGAGGGAACTGAAGCTTTCTTT. It is translated as CAISEEGTEAFF.

The rearrangement uses TRBV7-9 and TRBJ1-1; unclear D gene. This CDR3 is 14 amino acids long. CDR1 and CDR2 (germline): SEHNR, FQNEAQ (reference sequence). V lost 4 bases, J lost 2 bases, and 11 bases lay in between. CDR3: CASSSPTGNTEAFF. CDR3 nucleotides: TGTGCCAGCAGCTCTCCGACGGGTAACACTGAAGCTTTCTTT. Combining the CDR3 with reference TRBV7-9 and TRBJ1-1 gives the whole variable domain DTGVSQNPRHKITKRGQNVTFRCDPISEHNRLYWYRQTLGQGPEFLTYFQNEAQLEKSRLLSDRFSAERPKGSFSTLEIQRTEQGDSAMYLCASSSPTGNTEAFFGQGTRLTVV.

This rearrangement joins TRBV11-2 to TRBJ2-1; 8 bases map to TRBD2. The V and J ends lost 8 bases and 7 bases, in that order; junction bases with no gene match: 16. The V gene's germline CDR1 is SGHAT and CDR2 FQNNGV. The CDR3 is 16 amino acids. CDR3 nucleotides: TGTGCCAGCTTCCTTGGGGGTAGCGGGAAGAATAATGAGCAGTTCTTC. As protein: CASFLGGSGKNNEQFF.

This chain connects TRBV18 to TRBJ2-1; 7 bases are a match to TRBD2. After removal of 1 base from V and 7 bases from J, the junction contained 7 bases not matched to a gene. The CDR3 contains 15 residues. Looked up from germline, CDR1 is KGHSH and CDR2 is LQKENI. The CDR3 sequence is CASSPQRLAWNEQFF. The CDR3, as DNA: TGTGCCAGCTCACCACAAAGACTAGCATGGAATGAGCAGTTCTTC.

This chain connects TRBV3-1 (or the pseudogene TRBV3-2) to TRBJ1-2; D is unresolved. The V end was cut by 1 base, the J end by 5 bases, with 11 bases between. The CDR3 has 14 residues. Germline CDR1 and CDR2: LGHDT and YNNKEL (reference sequence). The DNA of the CDR3 is TGTGCCAGCAGCCAAGGGGCAGTTGGGTATGGCTACACCTTC. This gives the protein CASSQGAVGYGYTF.

The chain combines TRBV7-9 with TRBJ2-7, with 11 bases that match TRBD2. V shed 2 bases, J shed 4 bases, and the junction held 1 base outside the gene matches. CDR3 length: 14 amino acids. Germline CDR1 reads SEHNR; CDR2 reads FQNEAQ (reference sequence). CDR3 DNA: TGTGCCAGCAGCTTAACTAGCGGGGGATACGAGCAGTACTTC. Translation: CASSLTSGGYEQYF.

V is TRBV18 and J is TRBJ2-1; tentatively, D is TRBD2 (6 bases). This CDR3 has 13 residues. The V end was cut by 3 bases, the J end by 8 bases, with 11 bases between. CDR1 is KGHSH and CDR2 is LQKENI in the germline V gene. The CDR3 protein is CASSPGLGDEQFF. CDR3 coding DNA: TGTGCCAGCTCACCGGGACTGGGCGATGAGCAGTTCTTC.

The V call is TRBV4-3, the J call TRBJ2-5, with TRBD2 matching 7 bases. CDR1 and CDR2 from the germline V gene are LGHNA and YSLEER. V gave up 0 bases and J gave up 2 bases; unmatched junction bases: 9. This CDR3 region has 17 residues. In DNA, the CDR3 is TGCGCCAGCAGCCAAGAAAATCCGGGACTACGTCAAGAGACCCAGTACTTC. This sequence encodes CASSQENPGLRQETQYF.

The sample holds many counts of this clone. The chain employs TRBV7-9 and TRBJ2-1; TRBD1 might be the D (6 bases). The V gene lost 2 bases and the J gene lost 16 bases, with 15 bases spanning the gap. The CDR3 extends over 12 amino acids. Germline values: CDR1 SEHNR, CDR2 FQNEAQ (reference sequence). Written as DNA, the CDR3 is TGTGCCAGCAGCTTAAGCGGCAGGGACAAATTCTTC. Its protein product is CASSLSGRDKFF.

This clone was seen a single time. V usage is TRBV5-1 and J usage is TRBJ2-2; TRBD1 agrees at 7 bases. The CDR3 loop spans 15 amino acids. Trimming at V came to 0 bases and at J to 3 bases, leaving 2 bases not matched to a gene. The V gene's germline CDR1 is SGHRS and CDR2 YFSETQ. The CDR3 sequence: CASSLGQGDTGELFF. CDR3 coding DNA: TGCGCCAGCAGCTTGGGACAGGGTGACACCGGGGAGCTGTTTTTT.

Details on this clone: A read error may account for a junction end that differs from germline. This chain links TRBV4-1 with TRBJ2-1; 7 positions match TRBD2. This CDR3 contains 18 residues. Per the germline V gene, CDR1 is MGHRA and CDR2 is YSYEKL. CDR3 bases: TGCGCCAGCAGTCAAGCTGTCGTGGGCGGGAGAGTTGACAATGAGCAGTTCTTC. Protein: CASSQAVVGGRVDNEQFF.